This TCR beta chain is from a study of OX40 agonist ivuxolimab in advanced cancers. At the level of the study: Prior therapy, whether anti-PD-1, anti-PD-L1 or anti-CTLA-4, was allowed, and roughly 41% had some.

This clone came up once. The antigen remains undetermined. Germline CDR1 is LNHDA and CDR2 is SQIVND (reference sequence). The V and J ends lost 3 bases and 7 bases respectively, with 16 bases between them. The CDR3 is 15 amino acids. Sequenced by immunoSEQ multiplex PCR; TCRdb stores in-frame clones only, minus some. This table has 95,000 to 100,000 clones, 90% to 95% appearing once. Notes on the study in general: People who partly responded at 0.1-3.0 mg/kg had some of the least clonal expansion seen. Low normalized T-cell clonal expansion also characterized some of the nonresponders.

The chain uses TRBV19 and TRBJ1-5; D remains ambiguous. This clonotype was obtained from an adult with an advanced solid tumor such as melanoma, head and neck, liver or kidney cancer. Source: CD4+ or CD8+ T cells sorted from blood, taken in a trial of the OX40 agonist ivuxolimab. The DNA for the CDR3 is TGTGCCAGTAGTATTTGGGGATCCTTCGGGCAGCCCCAGCATTTT. Translating gives CASSIWGSFGQPQHF.